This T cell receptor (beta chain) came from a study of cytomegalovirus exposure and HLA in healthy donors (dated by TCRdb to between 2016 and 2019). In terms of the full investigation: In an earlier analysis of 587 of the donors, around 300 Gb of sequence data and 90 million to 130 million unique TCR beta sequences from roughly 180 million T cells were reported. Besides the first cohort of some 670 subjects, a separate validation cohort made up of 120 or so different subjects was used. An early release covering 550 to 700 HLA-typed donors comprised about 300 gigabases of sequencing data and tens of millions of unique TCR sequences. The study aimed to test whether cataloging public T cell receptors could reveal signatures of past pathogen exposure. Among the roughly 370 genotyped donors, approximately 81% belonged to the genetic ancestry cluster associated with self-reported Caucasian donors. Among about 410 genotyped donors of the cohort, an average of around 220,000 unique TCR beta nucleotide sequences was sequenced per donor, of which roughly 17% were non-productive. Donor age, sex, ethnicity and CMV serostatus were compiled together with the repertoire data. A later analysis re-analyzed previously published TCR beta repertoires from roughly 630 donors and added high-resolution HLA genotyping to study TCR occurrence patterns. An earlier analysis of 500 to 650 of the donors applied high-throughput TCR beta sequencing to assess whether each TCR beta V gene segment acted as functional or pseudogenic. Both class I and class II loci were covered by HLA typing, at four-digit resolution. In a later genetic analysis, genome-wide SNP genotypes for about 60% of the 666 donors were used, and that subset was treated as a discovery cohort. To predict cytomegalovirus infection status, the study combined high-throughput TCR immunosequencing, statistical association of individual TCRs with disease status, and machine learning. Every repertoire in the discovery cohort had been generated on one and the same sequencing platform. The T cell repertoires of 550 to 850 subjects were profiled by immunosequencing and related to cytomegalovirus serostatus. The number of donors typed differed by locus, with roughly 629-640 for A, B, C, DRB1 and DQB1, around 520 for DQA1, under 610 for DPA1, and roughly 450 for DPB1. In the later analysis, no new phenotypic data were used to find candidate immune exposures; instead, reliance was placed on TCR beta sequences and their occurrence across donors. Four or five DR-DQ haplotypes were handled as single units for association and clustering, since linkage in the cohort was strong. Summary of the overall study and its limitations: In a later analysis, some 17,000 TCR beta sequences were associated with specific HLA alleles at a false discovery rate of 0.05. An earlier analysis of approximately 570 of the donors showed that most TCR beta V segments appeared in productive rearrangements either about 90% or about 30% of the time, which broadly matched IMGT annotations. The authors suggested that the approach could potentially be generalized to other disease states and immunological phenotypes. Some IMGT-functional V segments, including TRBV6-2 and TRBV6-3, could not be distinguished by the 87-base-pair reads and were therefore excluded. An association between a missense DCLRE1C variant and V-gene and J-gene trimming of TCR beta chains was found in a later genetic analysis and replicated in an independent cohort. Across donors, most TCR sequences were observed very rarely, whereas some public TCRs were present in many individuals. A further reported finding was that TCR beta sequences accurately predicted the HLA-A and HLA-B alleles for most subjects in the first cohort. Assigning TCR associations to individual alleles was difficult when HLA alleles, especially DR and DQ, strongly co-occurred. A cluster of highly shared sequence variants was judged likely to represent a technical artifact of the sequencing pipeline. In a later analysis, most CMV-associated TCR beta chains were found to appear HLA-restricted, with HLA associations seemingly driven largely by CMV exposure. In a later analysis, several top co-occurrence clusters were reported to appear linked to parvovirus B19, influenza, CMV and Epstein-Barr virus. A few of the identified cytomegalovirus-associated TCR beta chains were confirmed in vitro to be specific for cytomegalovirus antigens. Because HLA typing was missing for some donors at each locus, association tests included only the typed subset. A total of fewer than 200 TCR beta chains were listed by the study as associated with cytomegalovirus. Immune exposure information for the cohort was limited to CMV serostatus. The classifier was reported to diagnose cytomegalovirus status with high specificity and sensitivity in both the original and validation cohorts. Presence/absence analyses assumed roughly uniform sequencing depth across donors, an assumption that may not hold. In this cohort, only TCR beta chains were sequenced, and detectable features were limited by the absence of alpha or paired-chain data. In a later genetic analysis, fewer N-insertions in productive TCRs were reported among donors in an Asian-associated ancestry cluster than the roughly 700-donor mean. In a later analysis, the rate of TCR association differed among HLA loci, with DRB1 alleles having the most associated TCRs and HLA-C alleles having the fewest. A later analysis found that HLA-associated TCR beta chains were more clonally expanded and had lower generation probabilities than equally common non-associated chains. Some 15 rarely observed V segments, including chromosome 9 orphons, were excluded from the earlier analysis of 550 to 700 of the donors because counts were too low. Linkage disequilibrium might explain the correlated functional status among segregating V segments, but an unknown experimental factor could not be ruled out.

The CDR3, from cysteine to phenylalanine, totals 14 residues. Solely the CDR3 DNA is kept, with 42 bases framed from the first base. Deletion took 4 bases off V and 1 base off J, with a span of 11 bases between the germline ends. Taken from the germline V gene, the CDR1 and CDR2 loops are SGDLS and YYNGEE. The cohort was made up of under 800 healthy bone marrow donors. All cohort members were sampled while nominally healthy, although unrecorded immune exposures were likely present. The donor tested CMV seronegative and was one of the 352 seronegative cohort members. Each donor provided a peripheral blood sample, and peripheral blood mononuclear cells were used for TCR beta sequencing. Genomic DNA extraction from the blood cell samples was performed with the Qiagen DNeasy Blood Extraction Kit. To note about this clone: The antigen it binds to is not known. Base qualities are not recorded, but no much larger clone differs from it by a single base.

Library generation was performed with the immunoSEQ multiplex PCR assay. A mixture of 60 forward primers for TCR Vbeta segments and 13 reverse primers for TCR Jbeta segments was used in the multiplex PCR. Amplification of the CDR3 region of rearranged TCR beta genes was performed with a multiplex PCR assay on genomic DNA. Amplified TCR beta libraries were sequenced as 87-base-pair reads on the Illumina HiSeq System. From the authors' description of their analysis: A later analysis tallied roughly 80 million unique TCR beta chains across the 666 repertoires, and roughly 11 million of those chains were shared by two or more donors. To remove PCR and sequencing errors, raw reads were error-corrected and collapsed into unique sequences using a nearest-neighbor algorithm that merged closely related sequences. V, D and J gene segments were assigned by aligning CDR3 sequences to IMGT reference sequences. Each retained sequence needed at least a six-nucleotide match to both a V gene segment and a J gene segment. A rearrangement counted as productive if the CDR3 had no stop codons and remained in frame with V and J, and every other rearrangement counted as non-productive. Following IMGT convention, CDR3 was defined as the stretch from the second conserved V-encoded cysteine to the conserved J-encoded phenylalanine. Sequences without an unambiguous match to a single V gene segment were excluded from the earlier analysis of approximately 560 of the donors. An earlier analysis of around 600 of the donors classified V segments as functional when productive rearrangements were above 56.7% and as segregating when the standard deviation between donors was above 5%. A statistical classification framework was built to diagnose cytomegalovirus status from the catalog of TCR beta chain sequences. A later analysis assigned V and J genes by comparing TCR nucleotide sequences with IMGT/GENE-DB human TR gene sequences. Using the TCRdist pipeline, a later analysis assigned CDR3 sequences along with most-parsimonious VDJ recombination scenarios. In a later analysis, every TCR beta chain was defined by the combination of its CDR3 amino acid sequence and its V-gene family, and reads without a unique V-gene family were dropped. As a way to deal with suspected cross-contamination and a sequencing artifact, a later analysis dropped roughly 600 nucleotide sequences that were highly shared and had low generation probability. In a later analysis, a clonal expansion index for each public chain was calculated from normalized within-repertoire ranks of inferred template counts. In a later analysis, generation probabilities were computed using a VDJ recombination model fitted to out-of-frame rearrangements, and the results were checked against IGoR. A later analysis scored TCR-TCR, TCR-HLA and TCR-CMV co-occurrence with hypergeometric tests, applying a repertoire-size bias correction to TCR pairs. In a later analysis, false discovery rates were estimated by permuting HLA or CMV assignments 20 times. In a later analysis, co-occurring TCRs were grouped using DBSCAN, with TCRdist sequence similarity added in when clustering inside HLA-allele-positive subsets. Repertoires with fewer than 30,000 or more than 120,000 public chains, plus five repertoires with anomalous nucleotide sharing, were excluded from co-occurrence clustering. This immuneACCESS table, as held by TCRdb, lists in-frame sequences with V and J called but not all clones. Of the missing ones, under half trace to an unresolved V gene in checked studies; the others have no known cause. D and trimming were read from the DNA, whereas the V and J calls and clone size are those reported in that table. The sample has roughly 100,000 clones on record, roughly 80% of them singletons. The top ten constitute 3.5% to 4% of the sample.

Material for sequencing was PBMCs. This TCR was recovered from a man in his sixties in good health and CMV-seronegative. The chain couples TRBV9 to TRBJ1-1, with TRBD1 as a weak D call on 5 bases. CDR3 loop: CASSPQVGNTEAFF. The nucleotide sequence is TGTGCCAGCAGCCCACAGGTGGGGAACACTGAAGCTTTCTTT.